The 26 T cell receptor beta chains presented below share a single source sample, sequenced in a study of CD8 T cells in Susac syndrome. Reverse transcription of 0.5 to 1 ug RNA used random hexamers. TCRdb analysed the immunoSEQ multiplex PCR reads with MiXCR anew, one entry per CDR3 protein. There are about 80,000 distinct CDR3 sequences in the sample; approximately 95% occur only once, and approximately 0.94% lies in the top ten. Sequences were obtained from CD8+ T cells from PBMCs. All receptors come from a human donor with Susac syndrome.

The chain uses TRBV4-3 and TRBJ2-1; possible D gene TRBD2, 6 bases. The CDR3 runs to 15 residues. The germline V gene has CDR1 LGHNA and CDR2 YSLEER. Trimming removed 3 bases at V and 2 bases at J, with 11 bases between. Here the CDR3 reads CASSHGDSAYNEQFF. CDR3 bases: TGCGCCAGCAGCCACGGGGACTCGGCCTACAATGAGCAGTTCTTC.

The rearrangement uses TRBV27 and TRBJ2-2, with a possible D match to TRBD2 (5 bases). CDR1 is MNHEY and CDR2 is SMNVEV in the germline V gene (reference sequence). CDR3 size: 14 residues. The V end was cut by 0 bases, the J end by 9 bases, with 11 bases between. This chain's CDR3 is CASSLSRVGRELFF. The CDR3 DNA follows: TGTGCCAGCAGTTTATCGAGGGTGGGAAGGGAGCTGTTTTTT.

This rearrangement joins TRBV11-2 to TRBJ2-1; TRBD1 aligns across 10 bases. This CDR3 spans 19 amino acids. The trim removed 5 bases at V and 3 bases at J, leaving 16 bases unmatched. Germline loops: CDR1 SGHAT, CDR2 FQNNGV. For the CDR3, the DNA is TGTGCCAGCAGCCTAACCGGGACAGGGGCCATGGGGTACTACAATGAGCAGTTCTTC. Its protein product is CASSLTGTGAMGYYNEQFF.

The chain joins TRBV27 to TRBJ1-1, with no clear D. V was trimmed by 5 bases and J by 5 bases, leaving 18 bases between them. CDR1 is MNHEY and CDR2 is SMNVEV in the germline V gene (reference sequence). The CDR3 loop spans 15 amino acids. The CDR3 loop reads CASSPHTVTRTEAFF. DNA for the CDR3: TGTGCCAGCAGTCCTCACACAGTAACGCGGACTGAAGCTTTCTTT.

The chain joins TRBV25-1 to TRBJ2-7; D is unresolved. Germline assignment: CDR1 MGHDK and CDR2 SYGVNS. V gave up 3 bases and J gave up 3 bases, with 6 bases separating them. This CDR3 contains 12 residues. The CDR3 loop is CASSDRRYEQYF. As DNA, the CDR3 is TGTGCCAGCAGTGATCGCCGCTACGAGCAGTACTTC.

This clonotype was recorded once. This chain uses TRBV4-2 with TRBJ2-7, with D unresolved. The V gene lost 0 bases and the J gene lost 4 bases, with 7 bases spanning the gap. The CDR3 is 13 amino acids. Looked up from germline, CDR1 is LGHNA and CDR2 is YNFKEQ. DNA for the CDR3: TGTGCCAGCAGCCAAGAGTGGGGTTACGAGCAGTACTTC. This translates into CASSQEWGYEQYF.

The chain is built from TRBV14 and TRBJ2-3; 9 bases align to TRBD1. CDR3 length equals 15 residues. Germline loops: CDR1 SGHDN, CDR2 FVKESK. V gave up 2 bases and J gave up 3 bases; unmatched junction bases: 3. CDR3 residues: CASSQRDRVTDTQYF. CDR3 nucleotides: TGTGCCAGCAGCCAACGGGACAGGGTGACAGATACGCAGTATTTT.

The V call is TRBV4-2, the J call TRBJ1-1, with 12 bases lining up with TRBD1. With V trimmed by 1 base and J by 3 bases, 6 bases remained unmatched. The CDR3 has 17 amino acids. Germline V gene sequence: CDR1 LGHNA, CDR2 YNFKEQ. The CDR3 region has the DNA TGTGCCAGCAGCCAAGCGGGGACAGGGGGCCTCGACACTGAAGCTTTCTTT. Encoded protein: CASSQAGTGGLDTEAFF.

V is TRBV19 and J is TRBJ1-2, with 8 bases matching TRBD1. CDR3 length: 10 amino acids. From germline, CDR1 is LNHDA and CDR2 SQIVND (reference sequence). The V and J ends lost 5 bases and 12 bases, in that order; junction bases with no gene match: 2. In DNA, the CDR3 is TGTGCCAGTAGTGCCAGGGGGCACACCTTC. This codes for CASSARGHTF.

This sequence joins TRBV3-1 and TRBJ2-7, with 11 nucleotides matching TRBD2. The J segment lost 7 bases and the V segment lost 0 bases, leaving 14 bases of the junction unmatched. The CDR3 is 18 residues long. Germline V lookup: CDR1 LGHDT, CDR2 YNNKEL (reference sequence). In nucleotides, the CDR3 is TGTGCCAGCAGCCAAGATAGGGTACTAGCGGGAGTTTGGAGGGAGCAGTACTTC. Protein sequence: CASSQDRVLAGVWREQYF.

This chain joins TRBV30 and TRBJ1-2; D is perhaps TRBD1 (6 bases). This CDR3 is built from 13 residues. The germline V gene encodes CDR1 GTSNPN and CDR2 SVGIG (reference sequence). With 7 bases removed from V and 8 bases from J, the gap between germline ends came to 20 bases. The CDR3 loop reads CASSEGGVIGYTF. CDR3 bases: TGTGCCTCATCCGAGGGGGGCGTCATAGGCTACACCTTC.

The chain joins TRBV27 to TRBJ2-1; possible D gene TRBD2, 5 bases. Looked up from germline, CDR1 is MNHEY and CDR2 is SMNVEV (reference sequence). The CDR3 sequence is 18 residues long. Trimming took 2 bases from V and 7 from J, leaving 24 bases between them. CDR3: CASSLTLLEGEKLNEQFF. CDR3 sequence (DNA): TGTGCCAGCAGTTTAACCCTCCTTGAGGGAGAGAAGTTGAATGAGCAGTTCTTC.

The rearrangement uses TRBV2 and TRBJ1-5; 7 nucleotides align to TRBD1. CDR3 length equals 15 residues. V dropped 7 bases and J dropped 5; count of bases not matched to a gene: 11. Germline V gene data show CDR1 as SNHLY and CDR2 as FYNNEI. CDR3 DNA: TGTGCCAGCAACCGAGAAGGGGGCGCGGATCAGCCCCAGCATTTT. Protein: CASNREGGADQPQHF.

The CDR3 nucleotides read TGTGCCAGCAGTTTAATCACGGGGGGCCTGGAGACCCAGTACTTC. This encodes CASSLITGGLETQYF. The V and J genes are TRBV12-3 or TRBV12-4 and TRBJ2-5; a possible D gene is TRBD2 (7 bases). V was cut by 2 bases and J by 5 bases, with 15 bases left in between. The CDR3 consists of 15 residues.

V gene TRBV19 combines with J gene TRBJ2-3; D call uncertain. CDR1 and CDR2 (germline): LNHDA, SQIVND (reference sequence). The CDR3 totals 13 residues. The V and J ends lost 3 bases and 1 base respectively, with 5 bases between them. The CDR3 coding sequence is TGTGCCAGTAGTATTGCCGGCACAGATACGCAGTATTTT. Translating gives CASSIAGTDTQYF.

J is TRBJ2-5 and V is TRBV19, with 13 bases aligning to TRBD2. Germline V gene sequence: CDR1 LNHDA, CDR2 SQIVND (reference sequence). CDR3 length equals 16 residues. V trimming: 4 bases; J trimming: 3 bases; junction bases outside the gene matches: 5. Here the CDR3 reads CASSTLTSGGEETQYF. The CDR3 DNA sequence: TGTGCCAGTAGTACCCTCACTAGCGGGGGGGAAGAGACCCAGTACTTC.

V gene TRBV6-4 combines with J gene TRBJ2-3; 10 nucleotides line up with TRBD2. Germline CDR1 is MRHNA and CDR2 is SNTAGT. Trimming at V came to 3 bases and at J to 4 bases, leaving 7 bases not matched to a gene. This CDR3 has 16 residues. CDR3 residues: CASSEWVAGGADTQYF. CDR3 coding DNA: TGTGCCAGCAGTGAATGGGTAGCGGGGGGCGCAGATACGCAGTATTTT.

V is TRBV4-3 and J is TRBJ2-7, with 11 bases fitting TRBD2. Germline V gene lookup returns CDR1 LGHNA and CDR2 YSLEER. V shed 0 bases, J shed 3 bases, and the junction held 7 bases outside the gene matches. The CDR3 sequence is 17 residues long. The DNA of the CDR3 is TGCGCCAGCAGCCAAGATTTAGCGGGAGGGCTTGGCTACGAGCAGTACTTC. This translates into CASSQDLAGGLGYEQYF.

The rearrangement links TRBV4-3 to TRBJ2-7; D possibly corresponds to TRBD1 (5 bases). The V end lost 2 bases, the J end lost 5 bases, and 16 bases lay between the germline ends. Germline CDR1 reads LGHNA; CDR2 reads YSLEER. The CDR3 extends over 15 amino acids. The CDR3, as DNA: TGCGCCAGCAGCCAAAACCATCAGGGATTGGACGAGCAGTACTTC. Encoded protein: CASSQNHQGLDEQYF.

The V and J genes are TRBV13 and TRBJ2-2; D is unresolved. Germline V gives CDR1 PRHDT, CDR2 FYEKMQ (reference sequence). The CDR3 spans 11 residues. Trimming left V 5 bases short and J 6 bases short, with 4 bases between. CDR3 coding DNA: TGTGCCAGCAGCGGAGCCGGGGAGCTGTTTTTT. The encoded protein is CASSGAGELFF.

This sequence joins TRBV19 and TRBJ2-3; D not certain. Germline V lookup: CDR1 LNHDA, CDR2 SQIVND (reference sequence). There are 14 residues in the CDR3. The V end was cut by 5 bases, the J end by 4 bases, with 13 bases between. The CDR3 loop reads CASSLRWAADTQYF. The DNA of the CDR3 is TGTGCCAGTAGTCTCCGATGGGCGGCAGATACGCAGTATTTT.

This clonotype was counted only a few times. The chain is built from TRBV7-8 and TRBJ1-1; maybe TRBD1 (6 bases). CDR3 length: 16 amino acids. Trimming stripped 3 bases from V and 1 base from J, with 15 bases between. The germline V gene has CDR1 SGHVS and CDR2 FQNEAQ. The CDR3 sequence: CASSFFPTGKNTEAFF. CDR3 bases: TGTGCCAGCAGCTTTTTTCCCACAGGGAAGAACACTGAAGCTTTCTTT.

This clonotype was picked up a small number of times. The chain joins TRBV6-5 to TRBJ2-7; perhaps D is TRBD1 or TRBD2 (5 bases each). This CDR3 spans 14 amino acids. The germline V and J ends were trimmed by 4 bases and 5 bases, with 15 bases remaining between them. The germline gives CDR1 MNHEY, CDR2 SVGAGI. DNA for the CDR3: TGTGCCAGCAGTTCCCGGGGCAGGTCCGACGAGCAGTACTTC. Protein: CASSSRGRSDEQYF.

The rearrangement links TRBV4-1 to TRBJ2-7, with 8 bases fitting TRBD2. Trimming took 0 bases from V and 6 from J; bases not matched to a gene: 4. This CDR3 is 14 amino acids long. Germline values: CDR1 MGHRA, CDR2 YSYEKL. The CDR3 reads CASSQDQGLVEQYF. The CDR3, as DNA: TGCGCCAGCAGCCAAGATCAGGGACTAGTCGAGCAGTACTTC.

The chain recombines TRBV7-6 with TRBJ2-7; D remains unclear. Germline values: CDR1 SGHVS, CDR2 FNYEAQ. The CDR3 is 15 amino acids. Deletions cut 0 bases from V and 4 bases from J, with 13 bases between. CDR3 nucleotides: TGTGCCAGCAGCTTAGCAGAGACACCATTTTACGAGCAGTACTTC. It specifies CASSLAETPFYEQYF.

CDR3 sequence reads: CASSLSGQATNYGYTF. The CDR3 nucleotides read TGTGCCAGCAGCTTATCCGGACAGGCCACTAACTATGGCTACACCTTC. The gene calls are TRBV11-1 and TRBJ1-2; 7 bases agree with TRBD1. Germline V gives CDR1 SGHAT, CDR2 FQDESV (reference sequence). CDR3 size: 16 residues. The V segment lost 2 bases and the J segment 0 bases; nucleotides outside the gene matches: 6.